This entry lists 10 T cell receptor beta chains sequenced from one sample in a study of post-analysis software for immune sequencing data. Study outcomes and limitations: Controls showed lower frequencies than patients for roughly five TRBV segments, and TRBV5-6, TRBV5-1 and TRBV20-1 were among these.

No antigen has been identified for these receptors. Carried by the TCR beta cDNA libraries were unique molecular identifiers. TCRdb called the PCR reads again in MiXCR, with one record for every CDR3 protein. The table has about 540,000 distinct CDR3 sequences, under 40% seen once. The sample consisted of blood. The origin of the receptors is a girl aged 2-17 years with multiple sclerosis.

The rearrangement links TRBV3-1 to TRBJ2-5; no firm D call. From germline, CDR1 is LGHDT and CDR2 YNNKEL (reference sequence). Between the trimmed V and J ends, which lost 0 bases and 5 bases, there was a span of 13 bases. The CDR3 runs 15 residues. CDR3: CASSQDGRRSETQYF. CDR3 sequence (DNA): TGTGCCAGCAGCCAAGACGGTAGGCGGTCTGAGACCCAGTACTTC.

This clonotype has more than one count but fewer than ten. This chain links TRBV7-9 with TRBJ2-1; no clear D gene. The ends were cut back, 1 base at V and 2 bases at J, with 9 bases in the middle. CDR3 length: 15 amino acids. Per germline, CDR1 SEHNR and CDR2 FQNEAQ (reference sequence). CDR3 in DNA: TGTGCCAGCAGCTTAGGAGTGCTCACCTACAATGAGCAGTTCTTC. Translation: CASSLGVLTYNEQFF. The whole variable domain, remainder taken from reference TRBV7-9 and TRBJ2-1, is DTGVSQNPRHKITKRGQNVTFRCDPISEHNRLYWYRQTLGQGPEFLTYFQNEAQLEKSRLLSDRFSAERPKGSFSTLEIQRTEQGDSAMYLCASSLGVLTYNEQFFGPGTRLTVL.

This rearrangement joins TRBV3-1 to TRBJ2-7; 9 bases agree with TRBD2. There are 16 residues in the CDR3. Germline V gene sequence: CDR1 LGHDT, CDR2 YNNKEL (reference sequence). After removal of 0 bases from V and 4 bases from J, the junction contained 7 bases not matched to a gene. This chain's CDR3 is CASSQDASGEVYEQYF. As DNA, the CDR3 is TGTGCCAGCAGCCAAGACGCTAGCGGGGAGGTGTACGAGCAGTACTTC.

The chain has TRBV5-1 and TRBJ1-1, with no clear D. The germline CDR1 and CDR2 sequences are SGHRS and YFSETQ. V gave up 3 bases and J gave up 10 bases, with 16 bases separating them. The CDR3 totals 13 residues. The CDR3, as DNA: TGCGCCAGCAGCTCGGACGGGCACTCGGGAGCTTTCTTT. Protein: CASSSDGHSGAFF.

This clonotype was detected once. The genes are TRBV20-1 and TRBJ2-5; 9 bases agree with TRBD1. The J call is in doubt because the DNA end fits TRBJ2-7 better. Germline V gene lookup returns CDR1 DFQATT and CDR2 SNEGSKA (reference sequence). The CDR3 consists of 13 residues. The CDR3 spells CSASGTGLYEQYF. The CDR3 DNA reads as TGCAGTGCTTCCGGGACAGGGCTTTACGAGCAGTACTTC.

There are many counts of this clonotype. The chain is built from TRBV10-3 and TRBJ2-5; 8 bases align to TRBD2. V was clipped by 5 bases and J by 4 bases; unmatched bases: 9. This CDR3 region has 15 residues. Per the germline V gene, CDR1 is ENHRY and CDR2 is SYGVKD. CDR3 sequence reads: CAISREGLVRETQYF. In nucleotides, the CDR3 is TGTGCCATCAGTCGGGAGGGCCTAGTAAGAGAGACCCAGTACTTC.

The table lists this clonotype with a few counts. The V call is TRBV2, the J call TRBJ2-4, with D possibly matching TRBD1 (6 bases). The V end was cut by 2 bases, the J end by 0 bases, with 8 bases between. CDR1 and CDR2 from the germline V gene are SNHLY and FYNNEI. This CDR3 region has 15 residues. CDR3 DNA: TGTGCCAGCAGTGAACAACAGGGAGCCAAAAACATTCAGTACTTC. It encodes CASSEQQGAKNIQYF.

This clonotype was observed a few times. The chain carries TRBV7-2 and TRBJ2-3, with 12 bases lining up with TRBD2. V trimming: 1 base; J trimming: 5 bases; junction bases outside the gene matches: 7. This CDR3 spans 17 amino acids. In germline, CDR1 is SGHTA, CDR2 FQGNSA. The CDR3 reads CASSLESELAGGDTQYF. In DNA, the CDR3 is TGTGCCAGCAGCTTAGAGTCTGAACTAGCGGGGGGAGATACGCAGTATTTT.

The rearrangement uses TRBV3-1 and TRBJ2-3, with D perhaps TRBD1 (5 bases). Trimming took 5 bases from V and 0 from J, leaving 12 bases between them. Per the germline V gene, CDR1 is LGHDT and CDR2 is YNNKEL (reference sequence). The CDR3 extends over 15 amino acids. The chain's CDR3 is CASSIRARSTDTQYF. CDR3 coding DNA: TGTGCCAGCAGCATCAGGGCCCGTAGCACAGATACGCAGTATTTT.

This clonotype was picked up many times. J is TRBJ2-6 and V is TRBV27; D ambiguous. The CDR3 runs to 15 residues. Germline CDR1 and CDR2: MNHEY and SMNVEV (reference sequence). The V gene lost 3 bases and the J gene lost 0 bases, with 6 bases spanning the gap. The CDR3 spells CASSFSSSGANVLTF. The DNA of the CDR3 is TGTGCCAGCAGTTTTAGTAGCTCTGGGGCCAACGTCCTGACTTTC.